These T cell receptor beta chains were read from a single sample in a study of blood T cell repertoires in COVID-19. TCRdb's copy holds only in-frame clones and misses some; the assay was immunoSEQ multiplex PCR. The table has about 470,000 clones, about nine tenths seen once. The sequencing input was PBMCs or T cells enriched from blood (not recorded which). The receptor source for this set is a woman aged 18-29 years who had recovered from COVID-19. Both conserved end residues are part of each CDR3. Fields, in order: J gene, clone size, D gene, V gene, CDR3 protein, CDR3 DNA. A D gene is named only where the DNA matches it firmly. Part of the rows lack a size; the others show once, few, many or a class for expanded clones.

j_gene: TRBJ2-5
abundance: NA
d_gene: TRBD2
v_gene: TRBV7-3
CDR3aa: CASSLFGGQETQYF
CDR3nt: TGTGCCAGCAGCTTATTCGGGGGGCAAGAGACCCAGTACTTC

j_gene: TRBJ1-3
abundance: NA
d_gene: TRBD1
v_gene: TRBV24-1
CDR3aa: CATEGELSDRDGNTIYF
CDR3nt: TGTGCCACGGAAGGAGAGCTTTCGGACAGGGATGGAAACACCATATATTTT

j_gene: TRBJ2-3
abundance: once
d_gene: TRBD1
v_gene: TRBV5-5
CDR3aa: CASSSTGVRTDTQYF
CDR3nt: TGTGCCAGCAGCTCAACAGGGGTGAGGACAGATACGCAGTATTTT

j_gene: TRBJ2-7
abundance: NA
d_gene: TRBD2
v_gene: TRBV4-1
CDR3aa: CASSPPGGIYEQYF
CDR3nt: TGCGCCAGCAGCCCCCCCGGGGGGATTTACGAGCAGTACTTC

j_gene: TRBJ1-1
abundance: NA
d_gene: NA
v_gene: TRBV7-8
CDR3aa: CASSLGLTENTEAFF
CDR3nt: TGTGCCAGCAGCTTAGGTTTGACAGAGAACACTGAAGCTTTCTTT

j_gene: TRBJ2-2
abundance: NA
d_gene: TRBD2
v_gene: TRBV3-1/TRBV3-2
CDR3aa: CASSQVIRTSGGAGELFF
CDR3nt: TGTGCCAGCAGCCAAGTAATTAGGACTAGCGGGGGGGCCGGGGAGCTGTTTTTT

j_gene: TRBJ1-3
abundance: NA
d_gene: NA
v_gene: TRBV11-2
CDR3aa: CASSLTATDTGNTIYF
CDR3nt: TGTGCCAGCAGCTTAACGGCGACAGATACTGGAAACACCATATATTTT

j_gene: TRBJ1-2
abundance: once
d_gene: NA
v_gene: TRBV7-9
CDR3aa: CASSPETTFYGYTF
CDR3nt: TGTGCCAGCAGCCCCGAGACAACGTTCTATGGCTACACCTTC

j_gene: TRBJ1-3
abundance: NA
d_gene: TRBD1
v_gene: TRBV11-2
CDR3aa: CASSFGQGTGNTIYF
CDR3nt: TGTGCCAGCAGCTTCGGACAGGGAACAGGAAACACCATATATTTT

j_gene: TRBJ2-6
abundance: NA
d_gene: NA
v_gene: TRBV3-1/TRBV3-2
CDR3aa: CASTPTVSGANVLTF
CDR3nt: TGTGCCAGCACCCCTACGGTCTCTGGGGCCAACGTCCTGACTTTC

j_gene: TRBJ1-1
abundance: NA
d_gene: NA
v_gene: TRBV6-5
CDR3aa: CASSYRGGLNTEAFF
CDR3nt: TGTGCCAGCAGTTACAGGGGGGGCTTGAACACTGAAGCTTTCTTT

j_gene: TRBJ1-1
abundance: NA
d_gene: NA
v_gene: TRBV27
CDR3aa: CASSYTEGDTEAFF
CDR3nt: TGTGCCAGCAGTTACACAGAGGGCGACACTGAAGCTTTCTTT

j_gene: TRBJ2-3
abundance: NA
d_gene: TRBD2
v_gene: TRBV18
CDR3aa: CASSFAAGGQDTQYF
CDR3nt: TGTGCCAGCTCATTCGCAGCGGGGGGGCAAGATACGCAGTATTTT

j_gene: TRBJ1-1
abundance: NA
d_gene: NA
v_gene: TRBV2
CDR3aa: CASSEGGNTEAFF
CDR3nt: TGTGCCAGCAGTGAGGGGGGTAACACTGAAGCTTTCTTT

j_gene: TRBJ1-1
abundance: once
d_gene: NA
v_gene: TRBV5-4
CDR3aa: CASSFVGGSTEAFF
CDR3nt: TGTGCCAGCAGCTTCGTGGGAGGGAGTACTGAAGCTTTCTTT

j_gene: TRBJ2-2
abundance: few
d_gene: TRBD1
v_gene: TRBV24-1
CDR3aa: CATSAQGSSLGELFF
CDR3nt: TGTGCCACCAGTGCACAGGGGTCCTCACTTGGGGAGCTGTTTTTT

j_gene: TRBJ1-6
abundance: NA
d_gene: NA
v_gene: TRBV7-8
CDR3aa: CASTPRASYSPLHF
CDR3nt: TGTGCCAGCACTCCCAGGGCCTCTTATTCACCCCTCCACTTT

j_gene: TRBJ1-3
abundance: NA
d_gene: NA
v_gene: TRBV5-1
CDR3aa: CASSSDFTGSGNTIYF
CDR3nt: TGCGCCAGCAGTTCGGACTTCACTGGATCCGGAAACACCATATATTTT

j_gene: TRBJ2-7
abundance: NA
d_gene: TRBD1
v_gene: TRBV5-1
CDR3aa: CASSLGWDRATYEQYF
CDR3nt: TGCGCCAGCAGCTTGGGATGGGACAGGGCAACCTACGAGCAGTACTTC

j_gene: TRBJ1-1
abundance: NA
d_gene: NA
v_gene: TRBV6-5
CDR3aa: CASSVERNTEAFF
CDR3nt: TGTGCCAGCAGCGTAGAACGAAACACTGAAGCTTTCTTT

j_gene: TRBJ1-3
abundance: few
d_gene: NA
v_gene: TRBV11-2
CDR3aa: CASSFYGNTIYF
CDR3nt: TGTGCCAGCAGCTTCTATGGAAACACCATATATTTT

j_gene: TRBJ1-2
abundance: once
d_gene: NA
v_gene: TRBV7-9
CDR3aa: CASSLLNYGYTF
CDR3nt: TGTGCCAGCAGCTTGTTAAACTATGGCTACACCTTC

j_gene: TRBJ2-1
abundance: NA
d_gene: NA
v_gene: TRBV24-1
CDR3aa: CATSALPNEQFF
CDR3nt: TGTGCCACCAGTGCCCTACCTAATGAGCAGTTCTTC

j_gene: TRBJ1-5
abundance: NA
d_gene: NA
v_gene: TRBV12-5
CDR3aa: CASGSVYGDSNQPQHF
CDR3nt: TGTGCTAGTGGTTCGGTATACGGTGATAGCAATCAGCCCCAGCATTTT

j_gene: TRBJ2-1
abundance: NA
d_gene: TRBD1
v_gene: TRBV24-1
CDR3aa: CAVRSLRQGNEQFF
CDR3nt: TGTGCCGTCAGATCCCTGAGACAGGGCAATGAGCAGTTCTTC

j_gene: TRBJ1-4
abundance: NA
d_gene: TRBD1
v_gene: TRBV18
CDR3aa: CASSPRTGDANEKLFF
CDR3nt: TGTGCCAGCTCACCAAGGACAGGGGATGCTAATGAAAAACTGTTTTTT

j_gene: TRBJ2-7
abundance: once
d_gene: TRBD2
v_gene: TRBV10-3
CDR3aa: CAISEGTSLADF
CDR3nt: TGTGCCATCAGTGAAGGTACGAGCCTAGCGGACTTC

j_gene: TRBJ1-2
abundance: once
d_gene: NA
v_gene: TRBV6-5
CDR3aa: CASSPISTMLYGYTF
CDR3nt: TGTGCCAGCAGCCCAATTAGCACGATGCTCTATGGCTACACCTTC

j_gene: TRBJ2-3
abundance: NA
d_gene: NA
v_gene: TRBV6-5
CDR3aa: CASRDSLTDTQYF
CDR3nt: TGTGCCAGCAGGGACAGTCTCACAGATACGCAGTATTTT

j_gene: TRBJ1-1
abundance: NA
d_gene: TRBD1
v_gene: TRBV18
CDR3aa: CASSPGQGNTEAFF
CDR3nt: TGTGCCAGCTCGCCTGGACAGGGTAACACTGAAGCTTTCTTT

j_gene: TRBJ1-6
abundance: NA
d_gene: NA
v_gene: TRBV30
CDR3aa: CAWSMMERTSNSPLHF
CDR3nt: TGTGCCTGGAGTATGATGGAGAGGACTTCTAATTCACCCCTCCACTTT

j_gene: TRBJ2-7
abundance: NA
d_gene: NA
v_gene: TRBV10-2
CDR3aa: CASSGGLYEQYF
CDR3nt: TGCGCCAGCAGTGGGGGCCTCTACGAGCAGTACTTC

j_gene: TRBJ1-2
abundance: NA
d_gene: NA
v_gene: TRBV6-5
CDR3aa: CASSYSQALSGYTF
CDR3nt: TGTGCCAGCAGTTACTCCCAGGCTTTGTCTGGCTACACCTTC

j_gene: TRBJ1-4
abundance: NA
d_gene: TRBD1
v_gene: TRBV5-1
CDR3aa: CASSLDRGFDEKLFF
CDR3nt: TGCGCCAGCAGCTTGGACAGGGGTTTTGATGAAAAACTGTTTTTT

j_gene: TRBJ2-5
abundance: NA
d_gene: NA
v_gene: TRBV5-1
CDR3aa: CASSLGPGYQETQYF
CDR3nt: TGCGCCAGCAGCTTGGGGCCAGGCTATCAAGAGACCCAGTACTTC

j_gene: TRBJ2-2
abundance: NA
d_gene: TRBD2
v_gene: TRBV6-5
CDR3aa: CASSYSPGGDGELFF
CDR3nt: TGTGCCAGCAGTTACTCCCCCGGGGGGGACGGGGAGCTGTTTTTT

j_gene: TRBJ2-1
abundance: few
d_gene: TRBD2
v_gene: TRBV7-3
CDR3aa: CASSFSGGSYNEQFF
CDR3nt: TGTGCCAGCAGCTTTAGCGGGGGGTCCTACAATGAGCAGTTCTTC

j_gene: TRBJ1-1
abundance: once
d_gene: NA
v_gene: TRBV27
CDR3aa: CASSSLTGRFNTEAFF
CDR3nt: TGTGCCAGCAGTTCACTTACAGGGCGATTTAACACTGAAGCTTTCTTT

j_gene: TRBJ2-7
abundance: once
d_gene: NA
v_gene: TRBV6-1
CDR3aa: CASSEGQGGSNYEQYF
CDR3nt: TGTGCCAGCAGTGAAGGTCAGGGGGGATCCAACTACGAGCAGTACTTC

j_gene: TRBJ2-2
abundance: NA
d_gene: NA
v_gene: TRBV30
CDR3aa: CAWSAPPTNTGELFF
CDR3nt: TGTGCCTGGAGTGCCCCCCCAACGAACACCGGGGAGCTGTTTTTT

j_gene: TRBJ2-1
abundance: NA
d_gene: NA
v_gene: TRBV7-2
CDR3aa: CASSSSTPSSPDNEQFF
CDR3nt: TGTGCCAGCAGCTCATCCACTCCTAGCTCTCCAGACAATGAGCAGTTCTTC

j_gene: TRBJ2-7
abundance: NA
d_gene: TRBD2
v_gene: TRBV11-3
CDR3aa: CASSLASGYEQYF
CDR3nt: TGTGCCAGCAGCTTAGCTAGCGGGTACGAGCAGTACTTC

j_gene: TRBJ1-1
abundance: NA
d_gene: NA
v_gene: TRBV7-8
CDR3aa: CASSLEGGPNTEAFF
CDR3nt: TGTGCCAGCAGCTTAGAGGGGGGGCCGAACACTGAAGCTTTCTTT

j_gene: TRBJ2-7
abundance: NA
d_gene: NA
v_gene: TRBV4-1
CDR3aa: CASSQGPGGLFRDEQYF
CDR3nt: TGCGCCAGCAGCCAAGGACCCGGGGGGCTCTTCAGGGACGAGCAGTACTTC

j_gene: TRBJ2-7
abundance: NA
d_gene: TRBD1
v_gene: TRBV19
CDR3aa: CASSDRGLSYEQYF
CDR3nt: TGTGCCAGTAGCGACAGGGGCCTCTCCTACGAGCAGTACTTC

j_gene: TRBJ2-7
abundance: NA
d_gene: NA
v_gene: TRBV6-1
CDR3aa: CASSEREDRVYEQYF
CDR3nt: TGTGCCAGCAGTGAAAGAGAGGACAGAGTCTACGAGCAGTACTTC